Presented here are 9 T cell receptor beta chains from one specimen sequenced in a study of cytomegalovirus exposure and HLA in healthy donors. The PCR employed 60 Vbeta primers together with 13 Jbeta primers. Clones were read by immunoSEQ multiplex PCR, and TCRdb kept only the in-frame ones, dropping some. The data contain fewer than 200,000 clones, around four fifths of them seen just once; the ten biggest clones take up 1.5% to 2%. Material for sequencing was PBMCs. The receptors here all came from a man aged 40-55 years in good health and CMV-seropositive.

The chain joins TRBV7-9 to TRBJ2-7; D uncertain. Trimming removed 5 bases from V and 5 bases from J, with 10 bases in between. Germline V gene sequence: CDR1 SEHNR, CDR2 FQNEAQ (reference sequence). The CDR3 has 12 amino acids. In nucleotides, the CDR3 is TGTGCCAGCAGCGCGACTCCCAACGAGCAGTACTTC. It yields the protein CASSATPNEQYF.

The chain uses TRBV15 and TRBJ1-6; D is ambiguous. Germline V gene lookup returns CDR1 LNHNV and CDR2 YYDKDF (reference sequence). Trimming stripped 3 bases from V and 8 bases from J, with 11 bases between. CDR3 length: 14 amino acids. DNA of the CDR3: TGTGCCACCAGCAGTCATTTTGGAGATTCACCCCTCCACTTT. Its translation: CATSSHFGDSPLHF.

The chain recombines TRBV28 with TRBJ1-2; 7 bases align to TRBD1. V gave up 2 bases and J gave up 7 bases; unmatched junction bases: 10. The CDR3 length is 15 residues. Germline V lookup: CDR1 MDHEN, CDR2 SYDVKM. CDR3 protein: CASSLTGEASRGYTF. In DNA form, the CDR3 reads TGTGCCAGCAGTTTAACAGGGGAGGCCTCACGTGGCTACACCTTC.

The rearrangement joins TRBV6-5 to TRBJ1-2, with TRBD1 as a possible D gene (6 bases). Trimming cost V 8 bases and J 4 bases, with 17 bases left between them. The CDR3 runs to 14 residues. The germline CDR1 and CDR2 sequences are MNHEY and SVGAGI. CDR3 protein: CASVSGQSTYGYTF. The CDR3 DNA follows: TGTGCCAGCGTTTCGGGACAATCTACCTATGGCTACACCTTC.

The genes are TRBV30 and TRBJ1-2; D ambiguous. Trimming left V 3 bases short and J 7 bases short, with 9 bases between. Germline values: CDR1 GTSNPN, CDR2 SVGIG (reference sequence). The CDR3 consists of 11 residues. CDR3 sequence (DNA): TGTGCCTGGAGGGCGGTGCGTGGCTACACCTTC. Its translation: CAWRAVRGYTF.

This clone was picked up a small number of times. CDR3 sequence reads: CASSDDLGSYNEQFF. The DNA of the CDR3 is TGTGCCAGCAGTGACGATCTAGGCTCCTACAATGAGCAGTTCTTC. V usage is TRBV6-1 and J usage is TRBJ2-1; D is undetermined. Trimming cost V 3 bases and J 0 bases, with 9 bases left between them. CDR1 and CDR2 from the germline V gene are MNHNS and SASEGT. This CDR3 is 15 amino acids long.

The chain joins TRBV27 to TRBJ2-5; D may be TRBD1 (5 bases). The V end was cut by 3 bases, the J end by 9 bases, with 26 bases between. The CDR3 runs 17 residues. Germline V gene lookup returns CDR1 MNHEY and CDR2 SMNVEV (reference sequence). In DNA form, the CDR3 reads TGTGCCAGCAGTTTTAGGGGTAGTGCTGGGCGAAAAAGGGCCCAGTACTTC. Protein sequence: CASSFRGSAGRKRAQYF.

This sequence joins TRBV27 and TRBJ2-5; the D gene is possibly TRBD1 (6 bases). The CDR3 consists of 13 residues. Germline V gene sequence: CDR1 MNHEY, CDR2 SMNVEV (reference sequence). Trimming shortened V by 4 bases and J by 5 bases, and 11 bases separated the two germline ends. This chain's CDR3 is CASSYGGWETQYF. The CDR3 region has the DNA TGTGCCAGCAGTTATGGGGGCTGGGAGACCCAGTACTTC.

V gene TRBV20-1 combines with J gene TRBJ2-7; no clear D. This CDR3 has 11 residues. The germline CDR1 and CDR2 sequences are DFQATT and SNEGSKA (reference sequence). V was clipped by 6 bases and J by 6 bases, with 12 bases between them. In DNA form, the CDR3 reads TGCAGTGCGGCGGATTTGGGCGAGCAGTACTTC. Protein product: CSAADLGEQYF.